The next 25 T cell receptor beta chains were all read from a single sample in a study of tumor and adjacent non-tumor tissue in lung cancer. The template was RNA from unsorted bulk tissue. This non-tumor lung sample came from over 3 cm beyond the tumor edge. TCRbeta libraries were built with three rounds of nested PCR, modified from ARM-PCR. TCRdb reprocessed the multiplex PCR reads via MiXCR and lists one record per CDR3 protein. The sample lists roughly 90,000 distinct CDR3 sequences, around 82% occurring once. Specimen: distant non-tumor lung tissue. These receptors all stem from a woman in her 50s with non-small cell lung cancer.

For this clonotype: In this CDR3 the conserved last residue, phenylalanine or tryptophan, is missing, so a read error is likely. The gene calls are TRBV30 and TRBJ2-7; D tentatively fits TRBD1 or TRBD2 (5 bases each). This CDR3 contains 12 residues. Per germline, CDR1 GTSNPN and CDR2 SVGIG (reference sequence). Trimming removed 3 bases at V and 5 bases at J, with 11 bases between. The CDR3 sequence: CAWSEGHHEQYL. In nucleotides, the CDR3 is TGTGCCTGGAGCGAGGGGCACCACGAGCAGTACCTC.

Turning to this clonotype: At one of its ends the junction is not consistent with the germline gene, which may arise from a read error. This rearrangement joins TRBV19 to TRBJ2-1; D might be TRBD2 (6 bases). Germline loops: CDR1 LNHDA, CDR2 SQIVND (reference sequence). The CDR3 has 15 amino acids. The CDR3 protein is CASSIGLVDYSEQFF. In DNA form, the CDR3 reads TGTGCCAGTAGTATAGGCCTGGTGGACTACAGTGAGCAGTTCTTC.

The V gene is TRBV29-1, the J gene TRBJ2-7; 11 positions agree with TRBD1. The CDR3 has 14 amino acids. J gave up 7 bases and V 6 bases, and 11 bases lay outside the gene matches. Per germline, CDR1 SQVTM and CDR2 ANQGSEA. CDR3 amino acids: CSVLRTGGVYEQYF. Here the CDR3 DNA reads TGCAGCGTGCTCAGGACAGGGGGCGTGTATGAGCAGTACTTC.

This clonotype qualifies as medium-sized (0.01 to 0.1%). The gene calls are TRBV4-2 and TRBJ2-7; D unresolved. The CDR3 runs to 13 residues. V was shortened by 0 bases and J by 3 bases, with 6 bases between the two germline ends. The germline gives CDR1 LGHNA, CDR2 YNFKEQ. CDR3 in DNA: TGTGCCAGCAGCCAAGAGGTAAACTACGAGCAGTACTTC. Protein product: CASSQEVNYEQYF.

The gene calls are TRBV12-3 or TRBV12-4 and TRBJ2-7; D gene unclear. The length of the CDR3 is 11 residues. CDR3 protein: CISSSHYEQYF. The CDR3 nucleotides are TGTATCAGCAGTTCCCACTACGAGCAGTACTTC.

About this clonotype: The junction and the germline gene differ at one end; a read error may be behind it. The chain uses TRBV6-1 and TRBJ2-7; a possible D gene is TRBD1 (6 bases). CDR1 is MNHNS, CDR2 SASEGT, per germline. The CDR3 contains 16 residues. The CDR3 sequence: CVSSEPDRFQGYEQYF. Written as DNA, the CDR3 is TGTGTCAGCAGTGAACCAGACAGGTTTCAAGGTTACGAGCAGTACTTC.

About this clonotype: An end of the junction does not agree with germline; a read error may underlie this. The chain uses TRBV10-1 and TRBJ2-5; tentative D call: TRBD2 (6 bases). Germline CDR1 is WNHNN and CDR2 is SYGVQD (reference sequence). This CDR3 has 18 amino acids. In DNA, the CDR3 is TGCGCCAGCAGTGATTCGTCGCCACGGGGGAAACACCATGAGACCCAGTACTTC. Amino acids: CASSDSSPRGKHHETQYF.

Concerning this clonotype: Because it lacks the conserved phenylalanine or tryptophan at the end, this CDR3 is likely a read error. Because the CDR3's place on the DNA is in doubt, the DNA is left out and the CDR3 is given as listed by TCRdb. CDR3: CSARNPGGERGTDTHYY. This chain uses TRBV20-1 with TRBJ2-3; the D call in the table, TRBD2, was not verified against the DNA. The CDR3 has 17 amino acids, counting both end residues. The germline CDR1 and CDR2 sequences are DFQATT and SNEGSKA (reference sequence).

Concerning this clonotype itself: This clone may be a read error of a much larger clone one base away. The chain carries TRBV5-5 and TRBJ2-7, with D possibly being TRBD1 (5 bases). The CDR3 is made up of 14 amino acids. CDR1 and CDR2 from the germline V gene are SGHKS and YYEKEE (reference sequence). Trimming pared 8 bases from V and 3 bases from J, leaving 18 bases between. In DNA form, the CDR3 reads TGTGCCAGAAGCCTCCAGGGAACCTTCTACGAGCAGTACTTC. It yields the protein CARSLQGTFYEQYF.

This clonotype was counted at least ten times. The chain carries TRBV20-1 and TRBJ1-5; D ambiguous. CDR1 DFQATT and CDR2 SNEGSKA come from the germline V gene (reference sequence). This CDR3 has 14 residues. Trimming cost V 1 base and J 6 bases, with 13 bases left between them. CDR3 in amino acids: CSARVMEGGQPQHF. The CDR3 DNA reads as TGCAGTGCTAGAGTGATGGAGGGAGGTCAGCCCCAGCATTTT.

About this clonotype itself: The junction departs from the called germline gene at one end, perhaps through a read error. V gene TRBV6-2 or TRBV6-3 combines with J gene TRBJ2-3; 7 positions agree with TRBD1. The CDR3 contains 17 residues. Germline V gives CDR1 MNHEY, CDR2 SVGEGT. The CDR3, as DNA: TGTGCCAGCGGTTACCCTGGGACAGAAGCCTACACAGATACGCAGTATTTT. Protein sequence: CASGYPGTEAYTDTQYF.

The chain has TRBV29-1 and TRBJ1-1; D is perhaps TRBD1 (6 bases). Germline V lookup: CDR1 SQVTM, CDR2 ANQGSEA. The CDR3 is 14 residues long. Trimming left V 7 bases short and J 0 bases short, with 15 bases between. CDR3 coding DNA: TGCAGCGGGCAGGGGCCTGATGTGAACACTGAAGCTTTCTTT. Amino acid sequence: CSGQGPDVNTEAFF.

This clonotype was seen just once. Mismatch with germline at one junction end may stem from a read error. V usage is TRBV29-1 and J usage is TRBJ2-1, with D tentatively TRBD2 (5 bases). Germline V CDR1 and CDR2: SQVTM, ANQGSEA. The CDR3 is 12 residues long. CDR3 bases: TGCAGTGCTATAGGTACGGGGAATGAGCTGTTCTTC. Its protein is CSAIGTGNELFF.

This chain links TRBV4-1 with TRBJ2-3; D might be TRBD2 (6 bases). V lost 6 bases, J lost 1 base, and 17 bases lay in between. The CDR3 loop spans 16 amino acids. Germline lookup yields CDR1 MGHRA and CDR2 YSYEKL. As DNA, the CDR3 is TGCGCCAGCAGTCGCGGAGGGGTGGGGGGCACAGATACGCAGTATTTT. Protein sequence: CASSRGGVGGTDTQYF.

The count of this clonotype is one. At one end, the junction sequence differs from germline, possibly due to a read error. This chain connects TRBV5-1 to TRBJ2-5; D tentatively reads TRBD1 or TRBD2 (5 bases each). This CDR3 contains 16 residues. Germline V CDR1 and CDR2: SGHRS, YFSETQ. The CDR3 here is CVSSSGPMGYQETQYF. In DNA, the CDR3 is TGCGTCAGCAGCTCGGGGCCAATGGGGTACCAAGAGACCCAGTACTTC.

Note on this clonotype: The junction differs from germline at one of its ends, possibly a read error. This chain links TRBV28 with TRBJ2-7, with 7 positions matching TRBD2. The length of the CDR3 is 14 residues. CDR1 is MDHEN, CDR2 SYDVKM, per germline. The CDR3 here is CASNEGDGRYERYF. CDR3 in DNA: TGTGCCAGCAATGAGGGAGACGGGAGGTACGAGCGGTACTTC.

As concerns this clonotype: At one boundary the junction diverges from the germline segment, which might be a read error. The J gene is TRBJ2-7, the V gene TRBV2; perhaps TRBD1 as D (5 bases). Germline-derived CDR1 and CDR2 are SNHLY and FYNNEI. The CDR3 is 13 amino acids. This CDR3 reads CASRIQGSHEQYF. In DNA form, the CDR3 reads TGTGCCAGCAGAATCCAGGGTTCCCACGAACAGTACTTC. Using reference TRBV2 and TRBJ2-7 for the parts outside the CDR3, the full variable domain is EPEVTQTPSHQVTQMGQEVILRCVPISNHLYFYWYRQILGQKVEFLVSFYNNEISEKSEIFDDQFSVERPDGSNFTLKIRSTKLEDSAMYFCASRIQGSHEQYFGPGTRLTVT.

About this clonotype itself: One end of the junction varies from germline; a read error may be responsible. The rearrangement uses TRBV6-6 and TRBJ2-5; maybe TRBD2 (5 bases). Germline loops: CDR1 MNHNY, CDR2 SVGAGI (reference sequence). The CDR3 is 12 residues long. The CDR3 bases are TGTGTCAGCAGTTTAGCGCAGGAGACCTATTACTTC. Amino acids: CVSSLAQETYYF.

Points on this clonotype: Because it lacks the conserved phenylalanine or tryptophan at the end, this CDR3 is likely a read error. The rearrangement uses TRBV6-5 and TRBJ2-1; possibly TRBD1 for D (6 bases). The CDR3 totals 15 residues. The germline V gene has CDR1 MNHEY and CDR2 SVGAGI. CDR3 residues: CASRETGSSFNEQFY. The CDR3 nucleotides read TGTGCCAGCAGGGAAACAGGGAGCTCCTTCAATGAGCAGTTCTAC.

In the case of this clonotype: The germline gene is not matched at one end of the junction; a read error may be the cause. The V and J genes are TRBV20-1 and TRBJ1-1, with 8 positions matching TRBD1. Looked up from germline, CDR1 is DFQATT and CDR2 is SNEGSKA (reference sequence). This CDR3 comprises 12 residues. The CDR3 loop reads CGAKTGDTEAFF. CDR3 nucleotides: TGCGGTGCGAAGACAGGGGACACTGAAGCTTTCTTT.

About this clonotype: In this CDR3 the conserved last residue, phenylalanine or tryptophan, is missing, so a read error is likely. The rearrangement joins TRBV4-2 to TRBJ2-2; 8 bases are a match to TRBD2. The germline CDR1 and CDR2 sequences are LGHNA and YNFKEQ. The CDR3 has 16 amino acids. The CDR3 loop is CSSSLAGTRNTGELFY. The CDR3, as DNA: TGTTCCAGCAGCCTAGCCGGGACTAGAAACACCGGGGAGCTGTTTTAT.

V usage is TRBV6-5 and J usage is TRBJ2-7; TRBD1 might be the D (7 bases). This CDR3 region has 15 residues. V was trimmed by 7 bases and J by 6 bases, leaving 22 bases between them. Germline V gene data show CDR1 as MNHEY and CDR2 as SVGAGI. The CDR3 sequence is CASKRRTGGESEQYF. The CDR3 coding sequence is TGTGCCAGCAAACGTAGGACAGGAGGGGAAAGCGAGCAGTACTTC.

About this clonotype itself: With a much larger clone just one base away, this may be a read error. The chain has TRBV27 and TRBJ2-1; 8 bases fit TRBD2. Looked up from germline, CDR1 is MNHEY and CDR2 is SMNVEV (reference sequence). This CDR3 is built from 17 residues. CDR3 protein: CASSHLTSGYSYSEQFF. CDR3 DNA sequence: TGTGCCAGCAGTCACCTCACTAGCGGATACTCCTACAGTGAGCAGTTCTTC.

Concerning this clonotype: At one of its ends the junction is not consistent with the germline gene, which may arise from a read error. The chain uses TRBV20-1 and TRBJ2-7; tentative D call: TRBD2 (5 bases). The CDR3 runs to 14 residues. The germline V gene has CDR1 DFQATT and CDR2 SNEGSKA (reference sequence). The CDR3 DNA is TGCAGTGCTAGAGATTTACGGGATCGGTACGAGCAGTATTTC. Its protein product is CSARDLRDRYEQYF.

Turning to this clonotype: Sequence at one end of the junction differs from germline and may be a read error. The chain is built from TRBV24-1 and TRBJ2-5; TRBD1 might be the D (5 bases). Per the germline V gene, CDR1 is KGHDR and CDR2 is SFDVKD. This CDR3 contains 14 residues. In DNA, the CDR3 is TGTGCCACCGCCAGGTACAGGAACCAAGTGACCCAGTACTTC. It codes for CATARYRNQVTQYF.